A selection of T cell receptor beta chains follows, all from one sample in a study of shared clonotypes between healthy human individuals. Here immunoSEQ multiplex PCR was the method, and the copy in TCRdb shows in-frame clones only, minus some. Found here are under 2.5 million clones, 80% to 95% of them singletons; the top ten hold 0.37%. The sample comprised naive CD4+ T cells from PBMCs. These receptors all come from a man younger than 35 in good health. Some clones in this sample may be carry-over from other donors' samples. CDR3s include the opening cysteine and the closing phenylalanine or tryptophan. D genes are given only for firm matches. Size tells how often a clone was seen (once, few, many) or the class of an expanded clone, and some rows leave it out.

j_call,v_call,clone_size,d_call,cdr3_nt,cdr3_aa
TRBJ2-6,TRBV5-1,NA,NA,TGCGCCAGCGGCCACCGACAGGCTTTCTCTGGGGCCAACGTCCTGACTTTC,CASGHRQAFSGANVLTF
TRBJ1-1,TRBV6-5,once,NA,TGTGCCAGCAGTTACTGGGGCAGAGGGGACACTGAAGCTTTCTTT,CASSYWGRGDTEAFF
TRBJ1-1,TRBV5-1,NA,NA,TGCGCCAGCAGCTTTGAAATTGGTCGCGGGAACACTGAAGCTTTCTTT,CASSFEIGRGNTEAFF
TRBJ2-5,TRBV18,NA,NA,TGTGCCAGCTCACCCGTGGTCTCCGAGGAGACCCAGTACTTC,CASSPVVSEETQYF
TRBJ1-1,TRBV6-6,NA,NA,TGTGCCAGCAGACTGGGGACGGGCACTGAAGCTTTCTTT,CASRLGTGTEAFF
TRBJ1-5,TRBV19,NA,NA,TGTGCCAGTAGTATGGACGTAGATCAGCCCCAGCATTTT,CASSMDVDQPQHF
TRBJ1-2,TRBV7-9,NA,NA,TGTGCCAGCAGCCCAAATGACAGGCGGAATGGCTACACCTTC,CASSPNDRRNGYTF
TRBJ2-7,TRBV28,NA,NA,TGTGCCAGCAGAGAGTCAACCTACGAGCAGTACTTC,CASRESTYEQYF
TRBJ2-1,TRBV5-1,NA,NA,TGCGCCAGCAGCCCGCCCAAGTCAATTTTCAGGTTCTTC,CASSPPKSIFRFF
TRBJ2-6,TRBV28,NA,NA,TGTGCCAGCAGTCTCAGATTGGGCTCTGGGGCCAACGTCCTGACTTTC,CASSLRLGSGANVLTF
TRBJ2-7,TRBV30,NA,NA,TGTGCCTGGAGTGGAGGCAGAACCTACGAGCAGTACTTC,CAWSGGRTYEQYF
TRBJ2-6,TRBV11-2,NA,TRBD2,TGTGCCAGCATCCTCACGGGCGGGGGTGGTAATGGCCTGACTTTC,CASILTGGGGNGLTF
TRBJ1-4,TRBV19,NA,NA,TGTGCCAGTAGTCCGACCGGGGCGAATATAGAAAAACTGTTTTTT,CASSPTGANIEKLFF
TRBJ1-2,TRBV11-2,NA,NA,TGTGCCAGCAGCCCTCTGCGGGGGTTAATGGATGGCTACACCTTC,CASSPLRGLMDGYTF
TRBJ2-1,TRBV30,NA,NA,TGTGCCTGGGACCGAGGGTACAATGAGCAGTTCTTC,CAWDRGYNEQFF
TRBJ2-7,TRBV5-4,NA,NA,TGTGCCAGCAGCGTCGGACAATACGAGCAGTACTTC,CASSVGQYEQYF
TRBJ2-7,TRBV7-2,NA,TRBD2,TGTGCCAGCAGCTCAGGGAGGGCGCGCGAGCAGTACTTC,CASSSGRAREQYF
TRBJ2-7,TRBV5-1,NA,TRBD1,TGCGCCAGCAGCGAGGGACAGAGCTCCTACGAGCAGTACTTC,CASSEGQSSYEQYF
TRBJ1-2,TRBV5-5,NA,NA,TGTGCCAGCAGCTTGGCCGCCGTCCGTTTTAACTATGGCTACACCTTC,CASSLAAVRFNYGYTF
TRBJ1-1,TRBV27,NA,TRBD1,TGTGCCAGCAGTTTACAGGGGGGGGCTTTCTTT,CASSLQGGAFF
TRBJ2-1,TRBV7-3,NA,NA,TGTGCCAGCAGCGCGAATCGGGCTGGACAGTTCTTC,CASSANRAGQFF
TRBJ2-2,TRBV27,NA,TRBD1,TGTGCCAGCAGCACTCGCACCCTGGGGACAGGGTTGGCCGGGGAGCTGTTTTTT,CASSTRTLGTGLAGELFF
TRBJ2-7,TRBV30,NA,TRBD2,TGTGCCTGGAGTGGCCCCACTAACCCCCCGGGACTAGTAACCTACGAGCAGTACTTC,CAWSGPTNPPGLVTYEQYF
TRBJ2-2,TRBV27,NA,NA,TGTGCCAGCAGCCTCAGGGTGTTGAACACCGGGGAGCTGTTTTTT,CASSLRVLNTGELFF
TRBJ1-2,TRBV7-2,NA,TRBD1,TGTGCCAGCAGCTTAGCAACAGGGGGGGAGTATGGCTACACCTTC,CASSLATGGEYGYTF
TRBJ2-7,TRBV5-5,NA,NA,TGTGCCAGCAGCACTCGTGGCAGCTTCTACGAGCAGTACTTC,CASSTRGSFYEQYF
TRBJ1-1,TRBV28,NA,TRBD1,TGTGCCAGCAGTTTCGCAGGGGGCGCGAACACTGAAGCTTTCTTT,CASSFAGGANTEAFF
TRBJ1-1,TRBV7-9,NA,TRBD1,TGTGCCAGCAGCTTAAATTTCGGACAGGGGGCAAACACTGAAGCTTTCTTT,CASSLNFGQGANTEAFF
TRBJ2-7,TRBV2,NA,NA,TGTGCCAGCAGCCGAGACAGGCCCTCCTACGAGCAGTACTTC,CASSRDRPSYEQYF
TRBJ1-5,TRBV18,NA,TRBD1,TGTGCCAGCTCACCGGGACAGGGGGGCAATCAGCCCCAGCATTTT,CASSPGQGGNQPQHF
TRBJ2-2,TRBV7-2,NA,TRBD1,TGTGCCAGCAGATCCGACAGGGGACACGGGGAGCTGTTTTTT,CASRSDRGHGELFF
TRBJ1-1,TRBV30,NA,NA,TGTGCCTGGAGATCCATGAACACTGAAGCTTTCTTT,CAWRSMNTEAFF
TRBJ1-1,TRBV28,NA,NA,TGTGCCAGCAGTTTGTCCGGCGGGGGGACTGAAGCTTTCTTT,CASSLSGGGTEAFF
TRBJ1-2,TRBV15,NA,TRBD1,TGTGCCACCAGCAGAACAGGGGCCCCGGCAGGAACTAACTATGGCTACACCTTC,CATSRTGAPAGTNYGYTF
TRBJ2-5,TRBV7-2,NA,NA,TGTGCCAGCAGCTCCCCACCGGGACGGCGCGCGGAGACCCAGTACTTC,CASSSPPGRRAETQYF
TRBJ1-2,TRBV15,NA,TRBD1,TGTGCCACCAGCAGAGGTAGACAGGGAGAGCTCGCCTACTTC,CATSRGRQGELAYF
TRBJ1-1,TRBV28,NA,NA,TGTGCCAGCAACCTTTTAGTGGGGGGTTTTACTGAAGCTTTCTTT,CASNLLVGGFTEAFF
TRBJ1-1,TRBV2,NA,NA,TGTGCCAGCAGTGTCTTTCCACCGGGAACTGAAGCTTTCTTT,CASSVFPPGTEAFF
TRBJ2-7,TRBV5-1,NA,TRBD1,TGCGCCAGCAGCACTCCCGGGACAGACGACGAGCAGTACTTC,CASSTPGTDDEQYF
TRBJ2-3,TRBV7-3,NA,NA,TGTGCCAGCAGCTTAGGATCCTGGGCAGATACGCAGTATTTT,CASSLGSWADTQYF
TRBJ2-7,TRBV5-1,NA,NA,TGCGCCAGCAGCTTGATAGAGGGGCCTTCCTACGAGCAGTACTTC,CASSLIEGPSYEQYF
TRBJ2-2,TRBV19,NA,NA,TGTGCCAGTAGTATTATGTGGATAAGCGGGCCTACCGGGGAGCTGTTTTTT,CASSIMWISGPTGELFF
TRBJ2-7,TRBV7-6,NA,TRBD1,TGTGCCAGCAGCCCAAGATGGGACAGGGCGGGCGAGCAGTACTTC,CASSPRWDRAGEQYF
TRBJ1-5,TRBV6-1,NA,NA,TGTGCCAGCAGTGGGATCCGGGGGGGCAATCAGCCCCAGCATTTT,CASSGIRGGNQPQHF
TRBJ2-7,TRBV7-9,NA,NA,TGTGCCAGCAGCTTAGGGGTGACAGGTGGTCACGAGCAGTACTTC,CASSLGVTGGHEQYF
TRBJ1-5,TRBV28,NA,NA,TGTGCCAGCAGTTTATTCCCCGGACAAAATAATCAGCCCCAGCATTTT,CASSLFPGQNNQPQHF
TRBJ1-5,TRBV28,NA,TRBD1,TGTGCCTCAACGGACAGGGCGGGCGAGCCCCAGCATTTT,CASTDRAGEPQHF
TRBJ1-1,TRBV25-1,few,TRBD1,TGTGCCAGCGTGGACAGGGCGAGGACTGAAGCTTTCTTT,CASVDRARTEAFF
TRBJ1-1,TRBV5-1,NA,NA,TGCGCCAGCAGCGCGGGACTTCGCGGCACTGAAGCTTTCTTT,CASSAGLRGTEAFF
TRBJ2-1,TRBV4-3,NA,NA,TGCGCCAGCAGCCAAGAGCCGTTTTACAATGAGCAGTTCTTC,CASSQEPFYNEQFF
TRBJ2-1,TRBV7-2,NA,TRBD2,TGTGCCAGCAGCCACCCGGGACTAGCGGGAGGGGAGCAGTTCTTC,CASSHPGLAGGEQFF
TRBJ1-4,TRBV7-9,few,NA,TGTGCCAGCAGCTTCGGGGATACGAATGAAAAACTGTTTTTT,CASSFGDTNEKLFF
TRBJ2-5,TRBV18,NA,TRBD1,TGTGCCAGCTCAGCCGGGACAGGGGATCAAGAGACCCAGTACTTC,CASSAGTGDQETQYF
TRBJ1-5,TRBV6-6,NA,NA,TGTGCCAGCAGTCGCCCCAGGGAGGGCAATCAGCCCCAGCATTTT,CASSRPREGNQPQHF
TRBJ2-5,TRBV30,NA,NA,TGTGCCTGGAGTGTGTGGGGTAGAATGGAAGAGACCCAGTACTTC,CAWSVWGRMEETQYF
TRBJ2-7,TRBV7-2,NA,NA,TGTGCCAGCAGCTTATCGGGGATGGGCTCCTACGAGCAGTACTTC,CASSLSGMGSYEQYF
TRBJ1-5,TRBV18,NA,NA,TGTGCCAGCTCCCTCTCTGGGAATCAGCCCCAGCATTTT,CASSLSGNQPQHF
TRBJ2-1,TRBV5-1,NA,NA,TGCGCCAGCAGCCCTACGTCCCTCCGACTATACAATGAGCAGTTCTTC,CASSPTSLRLYNEQFF